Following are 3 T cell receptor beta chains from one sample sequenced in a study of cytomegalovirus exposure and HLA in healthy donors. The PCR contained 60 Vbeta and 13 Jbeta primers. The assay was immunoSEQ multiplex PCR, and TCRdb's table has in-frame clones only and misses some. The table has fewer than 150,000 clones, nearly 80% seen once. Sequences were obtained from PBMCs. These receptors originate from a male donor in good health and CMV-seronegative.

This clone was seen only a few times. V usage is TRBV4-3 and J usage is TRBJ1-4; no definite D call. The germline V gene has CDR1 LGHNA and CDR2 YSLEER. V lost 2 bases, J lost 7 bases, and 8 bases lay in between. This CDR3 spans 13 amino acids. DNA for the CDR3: TGCGCCAGCAGCCAACAGGTGGCTGAAAAACTGTTTTTT. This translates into CASSQQVAEKLFF.

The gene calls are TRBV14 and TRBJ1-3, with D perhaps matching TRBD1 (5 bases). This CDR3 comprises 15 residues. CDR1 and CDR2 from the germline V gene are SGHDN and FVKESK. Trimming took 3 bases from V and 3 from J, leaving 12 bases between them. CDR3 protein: CASSQGTSLGNTIYF. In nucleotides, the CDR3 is TGTGCCAGCAGCCAGGGGACTTCTCTTGGAAACACCATATATTTT. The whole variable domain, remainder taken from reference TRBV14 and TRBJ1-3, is EAGVTQFPSHSVIEKGQTVTLRCDPISGHDNLYWYRRVMGKEIKFLLHFVKESKQDESGMPNNRFLAERTGGTYSTLKVQPAELEDSGVYFCASSQGTSLGNTIYFGEGSWLTVV.

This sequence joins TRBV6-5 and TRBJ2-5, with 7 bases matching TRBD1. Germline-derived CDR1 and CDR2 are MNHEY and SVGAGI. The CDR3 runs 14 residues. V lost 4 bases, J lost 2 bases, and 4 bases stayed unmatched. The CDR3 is CASSLLGQQETQYF. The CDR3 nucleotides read TGTGCCAGCAGTTTGTTGGGACAGCAAGAGACCCAGTACTTC.